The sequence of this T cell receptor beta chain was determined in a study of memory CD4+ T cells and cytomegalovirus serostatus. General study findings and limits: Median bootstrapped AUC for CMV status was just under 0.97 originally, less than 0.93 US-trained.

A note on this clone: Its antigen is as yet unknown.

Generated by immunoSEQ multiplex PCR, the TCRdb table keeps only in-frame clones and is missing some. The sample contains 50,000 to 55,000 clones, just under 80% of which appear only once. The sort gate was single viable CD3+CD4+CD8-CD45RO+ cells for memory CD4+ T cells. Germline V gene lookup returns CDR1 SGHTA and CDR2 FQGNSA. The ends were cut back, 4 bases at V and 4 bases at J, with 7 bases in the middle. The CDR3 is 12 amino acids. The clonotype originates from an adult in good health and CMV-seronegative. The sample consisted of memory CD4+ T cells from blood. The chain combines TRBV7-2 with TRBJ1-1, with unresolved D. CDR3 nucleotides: TGTGCCAGCAGCTCCCGCCGCACTGAAGCTTTCTTT. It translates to CASSSRRTEAFF.